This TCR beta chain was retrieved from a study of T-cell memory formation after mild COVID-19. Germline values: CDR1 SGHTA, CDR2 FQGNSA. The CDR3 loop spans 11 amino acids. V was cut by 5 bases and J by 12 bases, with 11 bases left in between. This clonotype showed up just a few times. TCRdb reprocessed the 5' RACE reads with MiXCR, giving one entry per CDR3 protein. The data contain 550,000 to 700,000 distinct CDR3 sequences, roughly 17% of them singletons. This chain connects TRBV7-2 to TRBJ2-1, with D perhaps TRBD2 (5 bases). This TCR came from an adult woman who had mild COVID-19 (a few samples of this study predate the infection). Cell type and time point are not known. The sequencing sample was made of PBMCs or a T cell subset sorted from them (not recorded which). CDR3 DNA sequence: TGTGCCAGCAGCATTAGCGTCCGGCAGTTCTTC. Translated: CASSISVRQFF.